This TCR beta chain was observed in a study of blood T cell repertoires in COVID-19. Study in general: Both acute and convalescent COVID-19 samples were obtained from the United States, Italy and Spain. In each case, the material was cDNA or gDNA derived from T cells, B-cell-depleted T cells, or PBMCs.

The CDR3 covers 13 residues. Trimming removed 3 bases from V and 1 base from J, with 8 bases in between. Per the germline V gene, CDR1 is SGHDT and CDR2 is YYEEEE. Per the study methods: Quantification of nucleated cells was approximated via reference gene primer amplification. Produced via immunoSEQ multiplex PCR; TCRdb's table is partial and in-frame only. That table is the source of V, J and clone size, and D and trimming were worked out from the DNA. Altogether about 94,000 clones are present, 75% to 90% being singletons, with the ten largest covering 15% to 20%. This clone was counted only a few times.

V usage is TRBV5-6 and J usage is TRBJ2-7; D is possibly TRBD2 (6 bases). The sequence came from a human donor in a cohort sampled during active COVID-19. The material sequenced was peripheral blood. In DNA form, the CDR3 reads TGTGCCAGCAGCTCGGCGGGATCCTACGAGCAGTACTTC. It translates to CASSSAGSYEQYF.